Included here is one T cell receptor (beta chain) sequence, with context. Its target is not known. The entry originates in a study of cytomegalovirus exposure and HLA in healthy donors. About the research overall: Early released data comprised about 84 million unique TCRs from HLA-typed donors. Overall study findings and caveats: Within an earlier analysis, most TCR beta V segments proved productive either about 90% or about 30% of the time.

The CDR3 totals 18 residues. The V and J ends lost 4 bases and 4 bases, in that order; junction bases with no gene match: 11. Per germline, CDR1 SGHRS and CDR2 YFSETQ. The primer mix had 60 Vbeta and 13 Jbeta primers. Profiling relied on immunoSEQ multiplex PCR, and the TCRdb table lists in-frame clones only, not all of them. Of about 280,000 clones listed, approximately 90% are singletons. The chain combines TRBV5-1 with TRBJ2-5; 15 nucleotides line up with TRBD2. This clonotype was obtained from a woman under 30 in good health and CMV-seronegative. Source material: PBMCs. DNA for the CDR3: TGCGCCAGCAGCACGCGGACTAGCGGGGGGGTAGCTGGAGAGACCCAGTACTTC. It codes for CASSTRTSGGVAGETQYF.